This entry describes one T cell receptor (beta chain). The CDR3 length is 17 residues. Per germline, CDR1 MGHRA and CDR2 YSYEKL. Trimming left V 4 bases short and J 8 bases short, with 21 bases between. This specimen comes from a study of blood T cell repertoires in COVID-19. Study-wide context: COVID-19 samples from acute and convalescent phases originated in the United States, Italy and Spain.

Measured with immunoSEQ multiplex PCR; TCRdb has only the in-frame clones, and not every one. The repertoire has some 170,000 clones, 87% of them found once; the top ten carry roughly 1.4%. V usage is TRBV4-1 and J usage is TRBJ1-6, with D perhaps matching TRBD1 (6 bases). The TCR was taken from a woman between 50 and 59 years old with acute or convalescent COVID-19. The sample was peripheral blood. CDR3 sequence (DNA): TGCGCCAGCAGCCCGATGGTGTCCGGGACACTTTATTCACCCCTCCACTTT. It specifies CASSPMVSGTLYSPLHF.